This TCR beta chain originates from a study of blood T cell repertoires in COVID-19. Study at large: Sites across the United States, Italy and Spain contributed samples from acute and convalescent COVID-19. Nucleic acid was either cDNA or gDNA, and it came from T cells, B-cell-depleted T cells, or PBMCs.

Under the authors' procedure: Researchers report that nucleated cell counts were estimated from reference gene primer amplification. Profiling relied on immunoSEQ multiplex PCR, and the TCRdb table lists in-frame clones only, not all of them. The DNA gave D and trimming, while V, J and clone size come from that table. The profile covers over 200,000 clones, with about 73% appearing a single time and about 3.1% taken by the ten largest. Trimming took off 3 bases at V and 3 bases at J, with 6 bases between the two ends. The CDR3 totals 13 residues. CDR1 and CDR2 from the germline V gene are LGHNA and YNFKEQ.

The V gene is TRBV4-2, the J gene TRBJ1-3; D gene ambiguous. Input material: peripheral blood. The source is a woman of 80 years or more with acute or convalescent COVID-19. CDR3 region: CASSQGLGNTIYF. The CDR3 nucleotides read TGTGCCAGCAGCCAGGGCCTTGGAAACACCATATATTTT.